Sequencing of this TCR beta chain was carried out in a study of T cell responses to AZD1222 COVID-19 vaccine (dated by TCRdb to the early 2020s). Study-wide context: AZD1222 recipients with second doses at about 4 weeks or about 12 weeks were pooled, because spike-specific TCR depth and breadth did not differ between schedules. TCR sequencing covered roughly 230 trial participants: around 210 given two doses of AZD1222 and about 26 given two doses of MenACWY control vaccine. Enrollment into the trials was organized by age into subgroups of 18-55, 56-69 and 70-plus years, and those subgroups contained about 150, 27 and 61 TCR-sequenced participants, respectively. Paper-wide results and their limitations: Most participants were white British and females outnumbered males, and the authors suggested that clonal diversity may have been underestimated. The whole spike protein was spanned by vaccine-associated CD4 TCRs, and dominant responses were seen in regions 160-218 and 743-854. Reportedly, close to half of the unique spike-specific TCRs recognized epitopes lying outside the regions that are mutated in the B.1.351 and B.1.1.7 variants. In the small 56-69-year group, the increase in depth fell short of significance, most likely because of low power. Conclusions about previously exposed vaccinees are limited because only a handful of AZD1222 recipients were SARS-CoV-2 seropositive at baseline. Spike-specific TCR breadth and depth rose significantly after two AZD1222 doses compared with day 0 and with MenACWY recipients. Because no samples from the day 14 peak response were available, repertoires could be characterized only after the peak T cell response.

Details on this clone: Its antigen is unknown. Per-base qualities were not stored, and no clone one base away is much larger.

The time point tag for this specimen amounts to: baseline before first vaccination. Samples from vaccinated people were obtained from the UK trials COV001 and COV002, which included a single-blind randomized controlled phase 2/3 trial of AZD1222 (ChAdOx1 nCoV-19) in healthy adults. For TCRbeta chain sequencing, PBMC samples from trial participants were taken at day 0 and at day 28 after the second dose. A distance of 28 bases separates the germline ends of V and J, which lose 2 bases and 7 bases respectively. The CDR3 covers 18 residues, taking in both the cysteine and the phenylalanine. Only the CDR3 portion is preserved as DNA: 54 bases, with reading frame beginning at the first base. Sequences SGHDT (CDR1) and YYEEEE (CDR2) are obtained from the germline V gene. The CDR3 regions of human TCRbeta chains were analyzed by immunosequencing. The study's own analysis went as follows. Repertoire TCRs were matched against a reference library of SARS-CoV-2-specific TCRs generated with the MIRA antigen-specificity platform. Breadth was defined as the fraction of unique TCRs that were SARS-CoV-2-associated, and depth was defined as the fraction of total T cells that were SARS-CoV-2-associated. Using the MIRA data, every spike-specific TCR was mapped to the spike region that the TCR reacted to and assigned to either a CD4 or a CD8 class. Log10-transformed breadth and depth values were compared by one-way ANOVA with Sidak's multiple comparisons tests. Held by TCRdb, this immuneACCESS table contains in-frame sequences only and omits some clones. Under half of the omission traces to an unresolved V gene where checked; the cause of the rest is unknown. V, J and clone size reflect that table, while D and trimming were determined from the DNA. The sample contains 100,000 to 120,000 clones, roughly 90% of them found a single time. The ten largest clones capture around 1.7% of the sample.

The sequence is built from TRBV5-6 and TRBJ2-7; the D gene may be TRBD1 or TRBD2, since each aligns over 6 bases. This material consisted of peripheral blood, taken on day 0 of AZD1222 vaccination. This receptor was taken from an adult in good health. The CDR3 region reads CASSFLLRTVGGEVEQYF. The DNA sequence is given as TGTGCCAGCAGCTTCCTGCTGCGGACAGTGGGGGGAGAGGTAGAGCAGTACTTC.